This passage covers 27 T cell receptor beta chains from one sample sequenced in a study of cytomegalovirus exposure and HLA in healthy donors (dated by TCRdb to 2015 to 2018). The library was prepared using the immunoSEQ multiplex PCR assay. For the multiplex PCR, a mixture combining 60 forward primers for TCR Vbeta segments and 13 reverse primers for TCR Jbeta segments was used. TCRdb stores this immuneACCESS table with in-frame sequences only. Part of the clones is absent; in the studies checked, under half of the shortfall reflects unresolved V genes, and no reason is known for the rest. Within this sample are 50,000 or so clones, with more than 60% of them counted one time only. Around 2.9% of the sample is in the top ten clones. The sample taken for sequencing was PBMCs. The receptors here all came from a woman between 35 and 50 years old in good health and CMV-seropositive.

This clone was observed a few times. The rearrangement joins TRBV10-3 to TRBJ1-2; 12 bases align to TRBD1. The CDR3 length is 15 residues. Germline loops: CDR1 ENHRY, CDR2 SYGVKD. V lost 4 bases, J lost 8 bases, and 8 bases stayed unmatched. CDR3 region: CAISGGQGASNGYTF. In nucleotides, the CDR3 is TGTGCCATCAGTGGGGGACAGGGGGCCTCTAACGGCTACACCTTC.

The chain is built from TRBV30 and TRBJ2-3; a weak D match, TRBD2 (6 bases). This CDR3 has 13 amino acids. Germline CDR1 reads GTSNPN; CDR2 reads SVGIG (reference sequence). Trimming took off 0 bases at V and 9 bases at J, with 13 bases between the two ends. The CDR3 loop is CAWSVLAPGTQYF. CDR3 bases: TGTGCCTGGAGTGTACTAGCCCCAGGCACGCAGTATTTT.

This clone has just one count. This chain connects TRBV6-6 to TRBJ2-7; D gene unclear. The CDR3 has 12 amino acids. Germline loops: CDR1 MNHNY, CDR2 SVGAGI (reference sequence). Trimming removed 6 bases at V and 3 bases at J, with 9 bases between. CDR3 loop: CASSPLRYEQYF. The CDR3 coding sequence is TGTGCCAGCAGCCCCCTCCGCTACGAGCAGTACTTC.

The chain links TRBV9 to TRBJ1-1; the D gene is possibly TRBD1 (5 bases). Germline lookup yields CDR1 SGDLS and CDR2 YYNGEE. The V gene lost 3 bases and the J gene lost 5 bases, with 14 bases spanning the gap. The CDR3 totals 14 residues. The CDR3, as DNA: TGTGCCAGCAGCGACCCCCAGGGAAGGACTGAAGCTTTCTTT. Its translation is CASSDPQGRTEAFF. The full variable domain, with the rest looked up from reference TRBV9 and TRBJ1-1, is DSGVTQTPKHLITATGQRVTLRCSPRSGDLSVYWYQQSLDQGLQFLIQYYNGEERAKGNILERFSAQQFPDLHSELNLSSLELGDSALYFCASSDPQGRTEAFFGQGTRLTVV.

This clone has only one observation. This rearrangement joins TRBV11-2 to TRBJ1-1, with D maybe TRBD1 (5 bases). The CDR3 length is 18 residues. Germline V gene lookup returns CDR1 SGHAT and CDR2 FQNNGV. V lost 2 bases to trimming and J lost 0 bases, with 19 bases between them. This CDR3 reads CASSLSEWGSLMNTEAFF. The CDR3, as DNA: TGTGCCAGCAGCTTATCTGAATGGGGCTCGCTGATGAACACTGAAGCTTTCTTT.

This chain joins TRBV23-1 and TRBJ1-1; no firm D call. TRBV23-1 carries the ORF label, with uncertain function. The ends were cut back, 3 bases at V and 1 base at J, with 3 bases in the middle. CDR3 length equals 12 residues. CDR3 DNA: TGCGCCAGCAGTCACCGGAACACTGAAGCTTTCTTT. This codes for CASSHRNTEAFF.

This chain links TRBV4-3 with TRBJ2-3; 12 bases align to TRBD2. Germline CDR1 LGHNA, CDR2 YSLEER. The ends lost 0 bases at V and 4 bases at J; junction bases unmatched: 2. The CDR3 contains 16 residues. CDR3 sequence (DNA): TGCGCCAGCAGCCAAGACCTAGCGGGGGGGCCAGATACGCAGTATTTT. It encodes CASSQDLAGGPDTQYF.

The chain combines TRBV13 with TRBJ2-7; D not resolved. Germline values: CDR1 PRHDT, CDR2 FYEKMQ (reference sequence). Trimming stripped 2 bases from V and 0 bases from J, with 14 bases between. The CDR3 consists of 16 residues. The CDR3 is CASSLSTRRSSYEQYF. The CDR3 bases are TGTGCCAGCAGCTTATCCACCAGGCGAAGCTCCTACGAGCAGTACTTC.

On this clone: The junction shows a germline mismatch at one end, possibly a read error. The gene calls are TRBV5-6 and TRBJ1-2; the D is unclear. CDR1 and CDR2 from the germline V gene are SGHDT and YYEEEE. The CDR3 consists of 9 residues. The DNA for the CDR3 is TGTGCCAGCAGCGGCGGCCAACCTTTC. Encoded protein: CASSGGQPF.

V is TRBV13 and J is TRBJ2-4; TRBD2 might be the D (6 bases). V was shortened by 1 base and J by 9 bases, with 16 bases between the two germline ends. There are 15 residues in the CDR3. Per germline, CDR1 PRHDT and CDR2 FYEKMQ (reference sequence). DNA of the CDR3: TGTGCCAGCAGCTTAGCGGGGGAAGGTCGAATCATTCAGTACTTC. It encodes CASSLAGEGRIIQYF.

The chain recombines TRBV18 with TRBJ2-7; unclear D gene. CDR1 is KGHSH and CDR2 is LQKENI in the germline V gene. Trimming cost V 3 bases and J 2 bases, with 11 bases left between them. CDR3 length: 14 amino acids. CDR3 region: CASSPPNKTYEQYF. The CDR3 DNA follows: TGTGCCAGCTCACCCCCGAACAAGACCTACGAGCAGTACTTC. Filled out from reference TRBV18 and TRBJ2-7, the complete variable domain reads NAGVMQNPRHLVRRRGQEARLRCSPMKGHSHVYWYRQLPEEGLKFMVYLQKENIIDESGMPKERFSAEFPKEGPSILRIQQVVRGDSAAYFCASSPPNKTYEQYFGPGTRLTVT.

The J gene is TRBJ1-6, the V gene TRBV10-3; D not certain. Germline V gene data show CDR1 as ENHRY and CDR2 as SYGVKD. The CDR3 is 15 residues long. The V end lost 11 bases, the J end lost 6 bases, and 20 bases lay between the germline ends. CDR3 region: CAASARSVSNSPLHF. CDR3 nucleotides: TGTGCCGCCTCGGCCAGGTCGGTTAGTAATTCACCCCTCCACTTT.

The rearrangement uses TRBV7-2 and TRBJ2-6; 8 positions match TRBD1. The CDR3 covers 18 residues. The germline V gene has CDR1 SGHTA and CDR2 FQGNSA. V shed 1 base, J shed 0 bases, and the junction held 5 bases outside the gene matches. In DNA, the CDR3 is TGTGCCAGCAGCTTAGTTGGGACAGGTAACTCTGGGGCCAACGTCCTGACTTTC. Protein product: CASSLVGTGNSGANVLTF.

In DNA form, the CDR3 reads TGCGCCAGCAGCCAAGGAGGGTTTGCGGGGGGGCAGAGAGAGACCCAGTACTTC. This sequence encodes CASSQGGFAGGQRETQYF. J is TRBJ2-5 and V is TRBV4-3, with TRBD2 matching 9 bases. V dropped 1 base and J dropped 4; count of bases not matched to a gene: 13. From germline, CDR1 is LGHNA and CDR2 YSLEER. CDR3 length: 18 amino acids.

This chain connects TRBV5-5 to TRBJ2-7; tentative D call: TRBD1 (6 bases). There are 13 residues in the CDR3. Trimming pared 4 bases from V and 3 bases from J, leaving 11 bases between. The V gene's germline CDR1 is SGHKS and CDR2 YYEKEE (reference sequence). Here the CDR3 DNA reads TGTGCCAGCAGCCAAGTGGACAGCTACGAGCAGTACTTC. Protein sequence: CASSQVDSYEQYF.

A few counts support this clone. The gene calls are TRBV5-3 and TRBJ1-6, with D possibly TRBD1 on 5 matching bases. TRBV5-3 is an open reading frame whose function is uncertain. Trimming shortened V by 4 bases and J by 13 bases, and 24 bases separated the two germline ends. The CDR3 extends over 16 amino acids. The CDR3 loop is CARSPRTRWQEFPLHF. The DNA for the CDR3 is TGTGCCAGAAGCCCCCGGACAAGGTGGCAGGAATTTCCCCTCCACTTT.

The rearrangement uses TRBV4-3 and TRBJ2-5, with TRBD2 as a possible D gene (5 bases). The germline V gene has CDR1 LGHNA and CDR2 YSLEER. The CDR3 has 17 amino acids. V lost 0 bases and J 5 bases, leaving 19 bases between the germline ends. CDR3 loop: CASSQDRASVRGETQYF. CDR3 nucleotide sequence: TGCGCCAGCAGCCAAGATAGAGCCTCGGTTCGAGGGGAGACCCAGTACTTC.

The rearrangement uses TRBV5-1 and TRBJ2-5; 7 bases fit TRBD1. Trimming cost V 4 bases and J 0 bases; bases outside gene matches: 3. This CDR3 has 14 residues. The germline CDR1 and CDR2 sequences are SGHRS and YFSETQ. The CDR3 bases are TGCGCCAGCAGCGTCGGGACAGACCAAGAGACCCAGTACTTC. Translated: CASSVGTDQETQYF. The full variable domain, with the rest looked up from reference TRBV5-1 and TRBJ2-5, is KAGVTQTPRYLIKTRGQQVTLSCSPISGHRSVSWYQQTPGQGLQFLFEYFSETQRNKGNFPGRFSGRQFSNSRSEMNVSTLELGDSALYLCASSVGTDQETQYFGPGTRLLVL.

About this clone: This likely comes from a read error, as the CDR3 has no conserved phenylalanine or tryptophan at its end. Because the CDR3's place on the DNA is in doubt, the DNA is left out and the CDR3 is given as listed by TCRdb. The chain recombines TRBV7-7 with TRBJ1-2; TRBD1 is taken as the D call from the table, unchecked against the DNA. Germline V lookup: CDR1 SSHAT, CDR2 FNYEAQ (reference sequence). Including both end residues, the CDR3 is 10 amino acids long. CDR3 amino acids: CASSRGQRLG.

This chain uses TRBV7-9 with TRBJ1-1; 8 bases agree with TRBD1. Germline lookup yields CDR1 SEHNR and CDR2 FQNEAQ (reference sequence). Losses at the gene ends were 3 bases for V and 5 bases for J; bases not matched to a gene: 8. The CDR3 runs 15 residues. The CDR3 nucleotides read TGTGCCAGCAGCTTCTTATTCAGGGGGCTTACTGAAGCTTTCTTT. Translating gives CASSFLFRGLTEAFF. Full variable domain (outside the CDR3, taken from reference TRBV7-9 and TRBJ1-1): DTGVSQNPRHKITKRGQNVTFRCDPISEHNRLYWYRQTLGQGPEFLTYFQNEAQLEKSRLLSDRFSAERPKGSFSTLEIQRTEQGDSAMYLCASSFLFRGLTEAFFGQGTRLTVV.

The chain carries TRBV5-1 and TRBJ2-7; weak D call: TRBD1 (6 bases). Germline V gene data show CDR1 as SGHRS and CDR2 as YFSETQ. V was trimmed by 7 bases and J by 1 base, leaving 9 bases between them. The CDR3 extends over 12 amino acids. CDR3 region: CASSGVSYEQYF. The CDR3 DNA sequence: TGCGCCAGCTCAGGGGTTTCCTACGAGCAGTACTTC.

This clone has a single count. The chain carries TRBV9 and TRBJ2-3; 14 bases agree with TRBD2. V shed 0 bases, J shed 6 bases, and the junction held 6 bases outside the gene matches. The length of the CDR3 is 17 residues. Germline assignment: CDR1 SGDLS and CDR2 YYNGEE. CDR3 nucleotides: TGTGCCAGCAGCGTAGGTGGACTAGCGGGGGGTAGGGATACGCAGTATTTT. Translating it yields CASSVGGLAGGRDTQYF.

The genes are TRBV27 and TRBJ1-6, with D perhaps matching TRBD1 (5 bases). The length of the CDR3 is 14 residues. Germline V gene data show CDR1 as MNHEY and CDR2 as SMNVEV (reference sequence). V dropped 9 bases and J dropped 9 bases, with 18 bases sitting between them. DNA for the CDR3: TGTGCCAGGCGGGGTGGGCAGGGCGGTTCACCCCTCCACTTT. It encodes CARRGGQGGSPLHF.

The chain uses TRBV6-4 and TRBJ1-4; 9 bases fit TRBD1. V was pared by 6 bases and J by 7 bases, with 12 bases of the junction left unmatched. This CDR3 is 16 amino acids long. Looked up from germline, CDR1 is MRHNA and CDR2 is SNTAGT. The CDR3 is CASSEKQGAYSEKLFF. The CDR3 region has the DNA TGTGCCAGCAGCGAAAAACAGGGGGCCTATAGTGAAAAACTGTTTTTT.

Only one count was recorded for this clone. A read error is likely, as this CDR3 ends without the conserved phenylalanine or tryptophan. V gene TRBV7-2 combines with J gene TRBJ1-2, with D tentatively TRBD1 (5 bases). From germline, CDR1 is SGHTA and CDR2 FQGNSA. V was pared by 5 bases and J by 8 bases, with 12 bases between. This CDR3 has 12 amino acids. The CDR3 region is CASSGAGPGYTV. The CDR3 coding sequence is TGTGCCAGCAGCGGGGCAGGCCCCGGCTACACCGTC.

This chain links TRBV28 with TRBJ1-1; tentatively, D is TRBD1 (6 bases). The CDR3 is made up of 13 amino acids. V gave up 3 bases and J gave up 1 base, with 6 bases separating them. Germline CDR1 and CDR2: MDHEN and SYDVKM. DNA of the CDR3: TGTGCCAGCAGTTTGACAGGGAACACTGAAGCTTTCTTT. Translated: CASSLTGNTEAFF.

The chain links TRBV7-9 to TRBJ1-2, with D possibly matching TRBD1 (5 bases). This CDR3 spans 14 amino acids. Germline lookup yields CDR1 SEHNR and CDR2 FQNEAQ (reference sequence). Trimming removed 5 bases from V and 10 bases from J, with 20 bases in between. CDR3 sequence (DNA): TGTGCCAGCAGCCATACACCCGGTGGGGCCAACTACACCTTC. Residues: CASSHTPGGANYTF. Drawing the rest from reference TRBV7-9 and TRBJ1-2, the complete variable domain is DTGVSQNPRHKITKRGQNVTFRCDPISEHNRLYWYRQTLGQGPEFLTYFQNEAQLEKSRLLSDRFSAERPKGSFSTLEIQRTEQGDSAMYLCASSHTPGGANYTFGSGTRLTVV.